This is a list of T cell receptor beta chains from one sample in a study of shared T cell receptors in the human thymus. This table comes from immunoSEQ multiplex PCR, and its TCRdb copy is limited to in-frame clones, with some not included. Of 650,000 to 950,000 clones in the sample, over 75% were seen once. The same specimen was also included in a second study, on human thymus T cells.

Source material: thymocytes. These TCRs come from a girl in the first two years of life with a congenital heart defect. Each CDR3 is given with its conserved first and last residue. The D gene is left open where the match is weak. Rows may omit the clone size; those that give it use once, few, many or a size class.

.	.	TRBV29-1	TRBJ2-7	TGCAGCGCTGTGAGTCTAGACCGCTACGAGCAGTACTTC	CSAVSLDRYEQYF
.	.	TRBV9	TRBJ1-2	TGTGCCAGCAGCGTAGGGGACGTTTTGAGGCAGGGTGGGGGCCTAGGGTATGGCTACACCTTC	CASSVGDVLRQGGGLGYGYTF
TRBD1	.	TRBV7-9	TRBJ2-7	TGTGCCAGCAGCGAGCGCCGACAGGGGGCCTACGAGCAGTACTTC	CASSERRQGAYEQYF
TRBD1	.	TRBV5-8	TRBJ2-7	TGTGCCAGCAGCTTCACCGGGACAGGGACATCCTACGAGCAGTACTTC	CASSFTGTGTSYEQYF
.	.	TRBV10-2	TRBJ1-1	TGCGCCAGCAGTGCGACGGTGGCAGGGACACAGGTCACTGAAGCTTTCTTT	CASSATVAGTQVTEAFF
.	.	TRBV27	TRBJ1-2	TGTGCCAGCAGACCTCAAAACAGGGTAATTCTCTACACTCAAAATGGCTACACCTTC	CASRPQNRVILYTQNGYTF
.	.	TRBV28	TRBJ1-1	TGTGCCAGCAGTCCCCACAGACCAGGCCGGAACACTGAAGCTTTCTTT	CASSPHRPGRNTEAFF
.	.	TRBV18	TRBJ1-6	TGTGCCAGCTCACCACTCGGGTTGAGCCGCTCACCCCTCCACTTT	CASSPLGLSRSPLHF
.	once	TRBV18	TRBJ2-3	TGTGCCAGCTCACCCATCGAAAGGGGCCTTCGCACAGATACGCAGTATTTT	CASSPIERGLRTDTQYF
TRBD1	.	TRBV11-3	TRBJ1-1	TGTGCCAGCAGCCGGGACAGGGGCCCTGAAGCTTTCTTT	CASSRDRGPEAFF
TRBD2	.	TRBV9	TRBJ2-3	TGTGCCAGCAGCCCAGTGACGGGGGGGGACACAGATACGCAGTATTTT	CASSPVTGGDTDTQYF
.	.	TRBV27	TRBJ2-2	TGTGCCAGCACGGGACTTGCGAACACCGGGGAGCTGTTTTTT	CASTGLANTGELFF
.	.	TRBV5-1	TRBJ1-1	TGCGCCAGCAGCTTGGGGGTGGCGGGTTACATGAACACTGAAGCTTTCTTT	CASSLGVAGYMNTEAFF
.	.	TRBV6-5	TRBJ2-5	TGTGCCAGCAGTTACTCTTGGAGAGAGACCCAGTACTTC	CASSYSWRETQYF
TRBD1	.	TRBV18	TRBJ2-7	TGTGCCAGCTCACCTCCAGGGGGCTTTTCCTACGAGCAGTACTTC	CASSPPGGFSYEQYF
.	.	TRBV4-2	TRBJ1-5	TGTGCCAGCAGCCAAGATAGCGGGCAGGGTCTTCAGCCCCAGCATTTT	CASSQDSGQGLQPQHF
.	.	TRBV4-1	TRBJ1-5	TGCGCCAGCAGCTACGTCGAGGGGGGGAATCAGCCCCAGCATTTT	CASSYVEGGNQPQHF
.	.	TRBV6-6	TRBJ1-5	TGTGCCAGCAGTTACTCGGGCAGGGATCATCAGCCCCAGCATTTT	CASSYSGRDHQPQHF
.	.	TRBV7-7	TRBJ1-5	TGTGGAGTGAAGGAGGACCAGCCCCAGCATTTT	CGVKEDQPQHF
.	.	TRBV5-6	TRBJ2-7	TGTGCCAGCAGCTTGGTGGAGGTCGAACTGGAGCAGTACTTC	CASSLVEVELEQYF
TRBD1	.	TRBV6-1	TRBJ1-1	TGTGCCAGCACCTGGGGGACAGACCTGAACACTGAAGCTTTCTTT	CASTWGTDLNTEAFF
.	once	TRBV7-9	TRBJ2-5	TGTGCCAGCAGCTTTTCCCCTAAAGAGACCCAGTACTTC	CASSFSPKETQYF
TRBD1	.	TRBV9	TRBJ2-2	TGTGCCAGCAGCGGACAGGGGTCACCCACCGGGGAGCTGTTTTTT	CASSGQGSPTGELFF
.	.	TRBV5-1	TRBJ2-3	TGCGCCAGCAGCTTGCCCGCGGGGGCCCTAAAGTCAGATACGCAGTATTTT	CASSLPAGALKSDTQYF
TRBD1	.	TRBV27	TRBJ2-2	TGTGCCAGCAGTCCTCGGACAGGGGGTTGCGGGGAGCTGTTTTTT	CASSPRTGGCGELFF
TRBD1	.	TRBV5-4	TRBJ1-4	TGTGCCAGCAGCTTCGGGACAGGGCGGTGGACGGATGAAAAACTGTTTTTT	CASSFGTGRWTDEKLFF
.	.	TRBV7-6	TRBJ1-5	TGTGCCAGCAGCTTAGGTGGGCAGGGCCCTCAGCCCCAGCATTTT	CASSLGGQGPQPQHF
TRBD1	.	TRBV11-2	TRBJ1-4	TGTGCCAGCCAAAATCCGGACAGGGGTGGTGAAAAACTGTTTTTT	CASQNPDRGGEKLFF
.	.	TRBV4-1	TRBJ2-7	TGCGCCAGCAGCCAAAAGTCCCCGACGGCGGGGTACGAGCAGTACTTC	CASSQKSPTAGYEQYF
.	.	TRBV5-1	TRBJ1-6	TGCGCCAGCAGCTTCGGCGGGGCCCCACCCCTCCACTTT	CASSFGGAPPLHF
.	.	TRBV5-1	TRBJ2-7	TGCGCCAGCAGCTTGCCCAGAAACTACGAGCAGTACTTC	CASSLPRNYEQYF
.	few	TRBV7-6	TRBJ1-6	TGTGCCAGCAGCTTAGGGGGCAGAAATAATTCACCCCTCCACTTT	CASSLGGRNNSPLHF
.	.	TRBV7-9	TRBJ1-2	TGTGCCAGCAGCTTTTCCAGTAACTATGGCTACACCTTC	CASSFSSNYGYTF
.	.	TRBV9	TRBJ2-7	TGTGCCAGCAGCGTAGGGACAGAACTCACCCTCGAGCAGTACTTC	CASSVGTELTLEQYF
TRBD2	.	TRBV5-1	TRBJ2-2	TGCGCCAGCAGCTTGGTATCTAGCGGGATAAACGGGGAGCTGTTTTTT	CASSLVSSGINGELFF
.	.	TRBV10-3	TRBJ2-7	TGTGCCATCGGGGGCCAACGACACGAGCAGTACTTC	CAIGGQRHEQYF